This record looks at one TCR beta chain sequence and its context. This sample was taken from a study of T-cell memory formation after mild COVID-19. As for the study in general: TCR clustering was largely donor specific.

The CDR3 has 14 amino acids. J gave up 6 bases and V 3 bases, and 3 bases lay outside the gene matches. Germline V lookup: CDR1 SGHRS, CDR2 YFSETQ. Constant-segment-primed 5'RACE gave TCR alpha and TCR beta cDNA libraries with sample barcodes and UMIs. TCRdb re-called the 5' RACE reads through MiXCR, storing one row per CDR3 protein. The table has about 360,000 distinct CDR3 sequences, approximately 15% seen once. Sample: PBMCs or a T cell subset sorted from them (not recorded which). This TCR came from a man aged 18-30 years who had mild COVID-19 (a few samples of this study predate the infection). Cell type and time point are not known. V usage is TRBV5-1 and J usage is TRBJ2-4, with 10 bases fitting TRBD1. The CDR3, as DNA: TGCGCCAGCAGCTCGGGACAGGGGACAAACATTCAGTACTTC. Its protein product is CASSSGQGTNIQYF.